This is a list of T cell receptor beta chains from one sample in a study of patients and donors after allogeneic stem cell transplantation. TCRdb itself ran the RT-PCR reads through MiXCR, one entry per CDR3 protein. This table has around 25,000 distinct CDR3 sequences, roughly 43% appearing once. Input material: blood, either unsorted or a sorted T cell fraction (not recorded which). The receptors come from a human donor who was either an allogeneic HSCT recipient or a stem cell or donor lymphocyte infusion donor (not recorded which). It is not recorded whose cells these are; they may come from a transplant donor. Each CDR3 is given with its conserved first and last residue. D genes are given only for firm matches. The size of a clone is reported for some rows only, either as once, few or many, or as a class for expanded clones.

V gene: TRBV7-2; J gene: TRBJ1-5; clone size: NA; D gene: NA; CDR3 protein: CASSLGGSTGNLPQHF; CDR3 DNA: TGTGCCAGCAGCTTAGGGGGCAGTACTGGGAATCTGCCCCAGCATTTT
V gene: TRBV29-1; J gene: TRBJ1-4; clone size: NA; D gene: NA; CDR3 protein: CSVEEGATNEKLFF; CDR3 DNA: TGCAGCGTTGAAGAGGGGGCGACTAATGAAAAACTGTTTTTT
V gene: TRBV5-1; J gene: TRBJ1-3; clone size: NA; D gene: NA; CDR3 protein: CASSTNTGSGNTIYF; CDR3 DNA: TGCGCCAGCAGCACCAACACGGGCTCTGGAAACACCATATATTTT
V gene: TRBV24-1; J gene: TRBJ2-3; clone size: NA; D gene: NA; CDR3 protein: CATSGSDTQYF; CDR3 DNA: TGTGCCACCAGTGGGTCGGATACGCAGTATTTT
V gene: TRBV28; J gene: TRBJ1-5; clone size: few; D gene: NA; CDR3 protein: CASSTPHGGVNQPQHF; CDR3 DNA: TGTGCCAGCAGTACCCCCCACGGGGGGGTTAATCAGCCCCAGCATTTT
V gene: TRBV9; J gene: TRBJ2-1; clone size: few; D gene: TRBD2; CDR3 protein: CASSAGGAAGDNEQFF; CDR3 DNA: TGTGCCAGCAGCGCCGGAGGAGCTGCGGGGGACAATGAGCAGTTCTTC
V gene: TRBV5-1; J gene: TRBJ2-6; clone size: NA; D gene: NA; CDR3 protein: CASSLVRSGANVLTF; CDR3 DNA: TGCGCCAGCAGCTTGGTTAGGTCCGGGGCCAACGTCCTGACTTTC
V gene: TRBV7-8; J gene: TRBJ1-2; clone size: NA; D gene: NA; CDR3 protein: CASTGRVDYGYTF; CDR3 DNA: TGTGCCAGCACCGGGAGGGTAGACTATGGCTACACCTTC
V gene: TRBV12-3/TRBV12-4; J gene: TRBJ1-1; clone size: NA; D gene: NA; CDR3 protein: CASSLWPGYTEAFF; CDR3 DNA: TGTGCCAGCAGTTTATGGCCAGGGTATACTGAAGCTTTCTTT
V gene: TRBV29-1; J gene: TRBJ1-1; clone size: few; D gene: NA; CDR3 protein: CSVVVLGRATNTEAFF; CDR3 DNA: TGCAGCGTTGTCGTCTTGGGCAGGGCAACGAACACTGAAGCTTTCTTT
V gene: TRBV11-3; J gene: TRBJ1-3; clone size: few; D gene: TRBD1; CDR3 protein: CASSTGTGGNTIYF; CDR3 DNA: TGTGCCAGCAGCACCGGGACAGGCGGAAACACCATATATTTT
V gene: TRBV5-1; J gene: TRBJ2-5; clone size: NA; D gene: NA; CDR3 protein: CASRISETQYF; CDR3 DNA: TGCGCCAGCAGGATTTCAGAGACCCAGTACTTC
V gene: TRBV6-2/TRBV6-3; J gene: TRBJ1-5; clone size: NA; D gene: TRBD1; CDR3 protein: CASSYSRTPGQTYSNQPQHF; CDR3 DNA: TGTGCCAGCAGTTACTCGAGAACACCGGGACAGACGTATAGCAATCAGCCCCAGCATTTT
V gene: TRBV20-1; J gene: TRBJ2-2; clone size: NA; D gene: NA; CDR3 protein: CSAANSRGNGELFF; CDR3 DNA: TGCAGTGCGGCGAACTCCAGGGGAAACGGGGAGCTGTTTTTT
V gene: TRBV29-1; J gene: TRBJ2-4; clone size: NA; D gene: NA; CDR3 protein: CSVLLYGENIQYF; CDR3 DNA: TGCAGCGTTTTACTGTATGGGGAAAACATTCAGTACTTC
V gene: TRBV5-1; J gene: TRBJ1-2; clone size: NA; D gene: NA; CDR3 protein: CASSAEGYGYTF; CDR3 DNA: TGCGCCAGCAGCGCCGAGGGTTATGGCTACACCTTC
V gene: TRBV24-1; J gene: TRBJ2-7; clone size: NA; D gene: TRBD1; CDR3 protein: CATSPGGAGSYEQYF; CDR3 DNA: TGTGCCACCAGCCCAGGGGGCGCCGGCTCCTACGAGCAGTACTTC
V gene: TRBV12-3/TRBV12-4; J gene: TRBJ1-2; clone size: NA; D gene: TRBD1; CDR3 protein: CASTPSPRQGGVYGYTF; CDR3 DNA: TGTGCCAGCACCCCCTCCCCGAGACAGGGGGGGGTCTATGGCTACACCTTC
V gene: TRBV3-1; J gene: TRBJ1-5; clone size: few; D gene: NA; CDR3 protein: CASSVSGQPQHF; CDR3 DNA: TGTGCCAGCAGCGTTTCTGGTCAGCCCCAGCATTTT
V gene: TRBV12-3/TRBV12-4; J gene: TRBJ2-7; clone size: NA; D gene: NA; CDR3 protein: CASSLGRSSYEQYF; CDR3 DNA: TGTGCCAGCAGTTTAGGGAGGAGCTCCTACGAGCAGTACTTC
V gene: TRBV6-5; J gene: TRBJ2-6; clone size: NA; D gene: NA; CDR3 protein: CASSPPGWEANVLTF; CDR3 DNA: TGTGCCAGCAGTCCCCCAGGGTGGGAGGCCAACGTCCTGACTTTC
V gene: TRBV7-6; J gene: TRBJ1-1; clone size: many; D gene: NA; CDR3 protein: CASSLAPASAEAFF; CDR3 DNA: TGTGCCAGCAGCTTGGCCCCGGCTAGCGCTGAAGCTTTCTTT
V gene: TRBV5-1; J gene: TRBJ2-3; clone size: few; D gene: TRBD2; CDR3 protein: CASSLGGLVDTQYF; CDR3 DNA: TGCGCCAGCAGCTTGGGGGGACTAGTTGATACGCAGTATTTT
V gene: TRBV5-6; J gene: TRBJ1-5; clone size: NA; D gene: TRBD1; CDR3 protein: CASSLSRDRDQPQHF; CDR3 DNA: TGTGCCAGCAGCTTGTCTCGGGACAGGGATCAGCCCCAGCATTTT
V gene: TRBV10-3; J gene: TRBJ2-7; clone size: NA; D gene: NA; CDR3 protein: CAISAVLYEQYF; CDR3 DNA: TGTGCCATCAGTGCCGTACTTTACGAGCAGTACTTC
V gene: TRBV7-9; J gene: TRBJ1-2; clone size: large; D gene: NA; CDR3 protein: CASSLVGARDYGYTF; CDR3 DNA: TGTGCCAGCAGCTTAGTAGGGGCCCGAGACTATGGCTACACCTTC
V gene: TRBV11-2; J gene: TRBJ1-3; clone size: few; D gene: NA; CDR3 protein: CASSFGEGNTIYF; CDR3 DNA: TGTGCCAGCAGCTTCGGGGAAGGAAACACCATATATTTT
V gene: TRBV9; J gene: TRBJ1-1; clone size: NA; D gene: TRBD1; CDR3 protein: CASSGTGFNTEAFF; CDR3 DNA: TGTGCCAGCAGCGGGACAGGGTTCAACACTGAAGCTTTCTTT
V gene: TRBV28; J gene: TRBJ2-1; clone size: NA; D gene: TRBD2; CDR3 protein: CASSTRAGGPYNEQFF; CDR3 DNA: TGTGCCAGCAGTACCCGGGCGGGGGGGCCCTACAATGAGCAGTTCTTC
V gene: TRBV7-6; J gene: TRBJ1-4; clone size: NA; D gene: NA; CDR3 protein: CASSLESGRWATNEKLFF; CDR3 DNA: TGTGCCAGCAGCTTAGAATCGGGCCGATGGGCAACTAATGAAAAACTGTTTTTT